This T cell receptor beta chain was sequenced during a study of blood T cell repertoires in COVID-19. V lost 0 bases, J lost 0 bases, and 11 bases lay in between. Germline loops: CDR1 SGHRS, CDR2 YFSETQ. The CDR3 contains 16 residues. This clone was detected only once. Original processing notes: Amplified reference gene primers provided the basis for estimating nucleated cell counts. TCRdb's copy holds only in-frame clones and misses some; the assay was immunoSEQ multiplex PCR. V and J calls and clone size are given by that table; D and trimming were obtained from the DNA. Here the sample spans under 75,000 clones, around four fifths being singletons.

This TCR derives from a human donor in a cohort sampled during active COVID-19. The rearrangement uses TRBV5-1 and TRBJ2-3; D is possibly TRBD1 (5 bases). The source material was peripheral blood. CDR3 protein: CASSLGTLQSTDTQYF. CDR3 DNA sequence: TGCGCCAGCAGCTTGGGGACACTACAAAGCACAGATACGCAGTATTTT.